The clone carrying this T cell receptor (beta chain) was observed a handful of times. The antigen remains undetermined. The data derive from a study of CD8 T cells in ankylosing spondylitis. Study observations and caveats: Disease-linked clones bore a CD8+ phenotype and were relatively rare in peripheral blood. Seemingly characteristic of ankylosing spondylitis blood was a TCR beta motif consisting of under 10 highly homologous variants.

The CDR3 spans 17 residues. Germline values: CDR1 SGHRS, CDR2 YFSETQ. V lost 4 bases and J 2 bases, leaving 18 bases between the germline ends. Quantitative 5'-RACE with molecular barcodes generated TCR beta libraries. TCRdb ran MiXCR on the 5' RACE reads and lists one entry per CDR3 protein. The sample lists about 460,000 distinct CDR3 sequences; approximately 5.3% were seen once. This chain joins TRBV5-1 and TRBJ2-2; D is possibly TRBD1 (6 bases). The TCR originated in a male donor with ankylosing spondylitis. Sequencing was carried out using blood, either unsorted or a sorted T cell fraction (not recorded which). CDR3 sequence: CASSPFSGTQNTGELFF. Here the CDR3 DNA reads TGCGCCAGCAGCCCTTTTTCGGGGACACAAAACACCGGGGAGCTGTTTTTT.